Listed here are 12 T cell receptor beta chains from one sample, sequenced in a study of vaccination and CD4 T cells after COVID-19. Oncomine TCR Beta short-read sequencing was applied to DNA from cultured CD4+ T cells. MiXCR was run by TCRdb on the PCR reads, yielding one entry per CDR3 protein. The sample lists roughly 17,000 distinct CDR3 sequences; roughly half were seen once. Stated treatment: approximately nine-day PBMC culture with coronavirus spike peptide pools or control peptides (ViraFEST assay). Their antigens are not known. The sequenced sample consisted of CD4+ T cells from blood, cultured in vitro. These receptors came from a human donor who had recovered from COVID-19.

The rearrangement joins TRBV28 to TRBJ2-5; 12 bases line up with TRBD1. CDR3 size: 15 residues. Germline V gene data show CDR1 as MDHEN and CDR2 as SYDVKM. Losses at the gene ends were 6 bases for V and 5 bases for J; bases not matched to a gene: 7. The CDR3 sequence: CASSHRDRGPETQYF. CDR3 nucleotide sequence: TGTGCCAGCAGCCACCGGGACAGGGGGCCGGAGACCCAGTACTTC.

With respect to this clonotype: With a much larger clone just one base away, this may be a read error. CDR3 loop: CVSSLVGENTEAFF. In DNA form, the CDR3 reads TGTGTCAGCAGCTTAGTGGGAGAGAACACTGAAGCTTTCTTT. V gene TRBV11-3 combines with J gene TRBJ1-1; D is undetermined. This CDR3 spans 14 amino acids. The germline V gene has CDR1 SGHNT and CDR2 YENEEA.

About this clonotype itself: No conserved phenylalanine or tryptophan ends this CDR3, so it is likely a read error. V and J are TRBV20-1 and TRBJ1-2; D unresolved. Germline V gives CDR1 DFQATT, CDR2 SNEGSKA (reference sequence). CDR3 length equals 15 residues. Between the trimmed V and J ends, which lost 1 base and 4 bases, there was a span of 16 bases. CDR3: CSARVDTRNTYGYTI. CDR3 sequence (DNA): TGCAGTGCTAGAGTAGACACCCGTAATACCTATGGCTACACCATC.

This clonotype was seen only a few times. This chain links TRBV6-1 with TRBJ1-5; no clear D. The CDR3 covers 11 residues. The V gene lost 6 bases and the J gene lost 11 bases, with 11 bases spanning the gap. Germline-derived CDR1 and CDR2 are MNHNS and SASEGT. The CDR3 DNA reads as TGTGCCAGCAGCCTGCGTAGGGCCCAGCATTTT. Translation gives CASSLRRAQHF.

This clonotype was detected a few times. The chain links TRBV6-1 to TRBJ2-2; the match to TRBD2 covers 9 bases. Germline CDR1 MNHNS, CDR2 SASEGT. This CDR3 is built from 14 residues. The ends lost 6 bases at V and 6 bases at J; junction bases unmatched: 5. The CDR3 DNA reads as TGTGCCAGCAGGCCCCTAGCGGGGTCCGGGGAGCTGTTTTTT. Its protein is CASRPLAGSGELFF.

The chain joins TRBV28 to TRBJ2-3, with D perhaps matching TRBD2 (5 bases). The V gene lost 3 bases and the J gene lost 6 bases, with 13 bases spanning the gap. The CDR3 extends over 14 amino acids. Germline CDR1 MDHEN, CDR2 SYDVKM. CDR3 in amino acids: CASSFQDWRDTQYF. CDR3 sequence (DNA): TGTGCCAGCAGTTTCCAGGATTGGAGGGATACGCAGTATTTT.

This chain uses TRBV7-6 with TRBJ2-3; 7 bases align to TRBD2. V lost 4 bases and J lost 1; bases outside the gene matches: 11. The CDR3 loop spans 17 amino acids. The germline V gene has CDR1 SGHVS and CDR2 FNYEAQ. The CDR3 sequence is CASSWPRGGGRTDTQYF. CDR3 in DNA: TGTGCCAGCAGCTGGCCCCGGGGCGGGGGACGCACAGATACGCAGTATTTT.

The CDR3 coding sequence is TGTGCCAGCAGTAACAATGAGCAGTTCTTC. Translation: CASSNNEQFF. The V gene is TRBV7-9, the J gene TRBJ2-1; D not certain. Germline V gene lookup returns CDR1 SEHNR and CDR2 FQNEAQ (reference sequence). Trimming removed 6 bases from V and 5 bases from J, with 2 bases in between. CDR3 length: 10 amino acids.

J is TRBJ2-7 and V is TRBV6-2 or TRBV6-3; D may be TRBD1 (5 bases). The CDR3 totals 15 residues. Germline V gene data show CDR1 as MNHEY and CDR2 as SVGEGT. The V gene lost 0 bases and the J gene lost 5 bases, with 14 bases spanning the gap. CDR3 nucleotides: TGTGCCAGCAGTTACTCGGCCAGGGCGCCGGACGAGCAGTACTTC. Its translation is CASSYSARAPDEQYF.

The chain carries TRBV6-2 or TRBV6-3 and TRBJ2-7; 11 nucleotides line up with TRBD1. The CDR3 consists of 14 residues. The germline CDR1 and CDR2 sequences are MNHEY and SVGEGT. J lost 3 bases, V lost 5 bases, and 3 bases had no gene match. The CDR3 protein is CASSRTGGYYEQYF. For the CDR3, the DNA is TGTGCCAGCAGTCGGACAGGGGGCTACTACGAGCAGTACTTC.

The chain carries TRBV9 and TRBJ2-3; tentatively, D is TRBD1 or TRBD2 (5 bases each). The CDR3 runs 16 residues. The V gene lost 0 bases and the J gene lost 0 bases, with 11 bases spanning the gap. CDR1 and CDR2 (germline): SGDLS, YYNGEE. CDR3 coding DNA: TGTGCCAGCAGCGTAGCCACGGGGCCGAGCACAGATACGCAGTATTTT. This codes for CASSVATGPSTDTQYF.

CDR3 sequence reads: CASSKLQGSGGYTF. In DNA, the CDR3 is TGTGCCAGCAGTAAACTACAGGGGTCGGGTGGCTACACCTTC. This chain uses TRBV12-3 or TRBV12-4 with TRBJ1-2; 7 nucleotides align to TRBD1. This CDR3 comprises 14 residues. J was trimmed by 7 bases and V by 5 bases; bases with no gene match: 10.